The subject of this entry is one T cell receptor beta chain. Antigen specificity is unknown. MiXCR, run by TCRdb on the reads, gives a single entry per CDR3 protein. The table includes 500,000 or so distinct CDR3 sequences, about 17% detected once. Germline CDR1 and CDR2: LGHDT and YNNKEL (reference sequence). V trimming: 0 bases; J trimming: 2 bases; junction bases outside the gene matches: 4. The CDR3 has 16 amino acids. The sample originates from a study of T cell repertoires in cytomegalovirus infection. Notes on the study in general: Dominating the ex vivo response were HLA-C-restricted CMV-specific TCR beta clonotypes.

The TCR was taken from a human donor in good health (CMV status not recorded). Some clones in this sample may be carry-over from other donors' samples. The V gene is TRBV3-1, the J gene TRBJ2-1; TRBD1 aligns across 7 bases. Material for sequencing was CD8+ T cells from PBMCs. CDR3 amino acids: CASSQDLGQPYNEQFF. The CDR3 nucleotides are TGTGCCAGCAGCCAAGATCTGGGACAGCCCTACAATGAGCAGTTCTTC.